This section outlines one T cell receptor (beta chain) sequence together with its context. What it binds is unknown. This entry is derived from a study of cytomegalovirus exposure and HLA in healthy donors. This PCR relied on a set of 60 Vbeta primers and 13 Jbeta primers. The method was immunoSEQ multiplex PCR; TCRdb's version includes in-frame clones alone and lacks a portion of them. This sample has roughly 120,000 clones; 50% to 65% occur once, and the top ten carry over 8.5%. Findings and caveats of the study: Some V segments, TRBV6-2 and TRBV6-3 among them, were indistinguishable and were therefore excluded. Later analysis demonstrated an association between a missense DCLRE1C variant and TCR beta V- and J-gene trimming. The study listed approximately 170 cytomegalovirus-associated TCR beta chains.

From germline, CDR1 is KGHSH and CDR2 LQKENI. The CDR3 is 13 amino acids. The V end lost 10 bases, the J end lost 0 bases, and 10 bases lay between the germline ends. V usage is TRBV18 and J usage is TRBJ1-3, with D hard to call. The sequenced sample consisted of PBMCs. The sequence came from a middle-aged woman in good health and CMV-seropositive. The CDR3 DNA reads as TGTGCCACTAGCTCGTACTCTGGAAACACCATATATTTT. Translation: CATSSYSGNTIYF.